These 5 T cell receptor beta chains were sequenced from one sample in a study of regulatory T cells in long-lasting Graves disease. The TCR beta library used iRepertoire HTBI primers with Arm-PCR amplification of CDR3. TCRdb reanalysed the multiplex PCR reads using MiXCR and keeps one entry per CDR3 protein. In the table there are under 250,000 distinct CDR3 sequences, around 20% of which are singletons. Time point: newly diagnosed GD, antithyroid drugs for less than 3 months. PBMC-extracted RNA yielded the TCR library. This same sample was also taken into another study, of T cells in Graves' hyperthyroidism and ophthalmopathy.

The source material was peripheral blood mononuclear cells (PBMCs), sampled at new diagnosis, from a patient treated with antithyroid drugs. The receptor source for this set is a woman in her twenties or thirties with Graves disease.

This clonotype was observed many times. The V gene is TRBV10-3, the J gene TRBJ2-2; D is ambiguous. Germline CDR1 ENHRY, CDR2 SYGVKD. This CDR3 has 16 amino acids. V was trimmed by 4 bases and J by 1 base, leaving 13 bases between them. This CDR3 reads CAISGSPKGNTGELFF. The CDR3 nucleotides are TGTGCCATCAGTGGGTCCCCGAAGGGGAACACCGGGGAGCTGTTTTTT.

The CDR3 region is CASSLGPGGPEAFF. DNA for the CDR3: TGTGCCAGCAGCTTAGGACCAGGGGGCCCTGAAGCTTTCTTT. The rearrangement uses TRBV7-2 and TRBJ1-1; 8 bases fit TRBD1. The CDR3 runs to 14 residues. The V gene end was trimmed by 1 base and the J gene end by 6 bases; junction bases not matched to a gene: 4. Germline CDR1 and CDR2: SGHTA and FQGNSA.

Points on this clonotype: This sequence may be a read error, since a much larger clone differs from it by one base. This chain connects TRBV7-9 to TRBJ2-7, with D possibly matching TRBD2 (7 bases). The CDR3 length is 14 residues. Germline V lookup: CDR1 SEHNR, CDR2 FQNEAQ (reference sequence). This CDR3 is CANSPQRGAYEQYF. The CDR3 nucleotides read TGTGCCAACAGCCCACAACGGGGGGCGTACGAGCAGTACTTC. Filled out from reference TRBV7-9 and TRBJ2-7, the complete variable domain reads DTGVSQNPRHKITKRGQNVTFRCDPISEHNRLYWYRQTLGQGPEFLTYFQNEAQLEKSRLLSDRFSAERPKGSFSTLEIQRTEQGDSAMYLCANSPQRGAYEQYFGPGTRLTVT.

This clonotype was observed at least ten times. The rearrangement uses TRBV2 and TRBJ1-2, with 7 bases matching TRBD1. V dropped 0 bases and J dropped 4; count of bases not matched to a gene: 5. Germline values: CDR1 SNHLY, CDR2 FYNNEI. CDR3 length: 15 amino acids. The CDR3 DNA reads TGTGCCAGCAGTGAAGCTTGGGACAGTATCTATGGCTACACCTTC. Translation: CASSEAWDSIYGYTF.

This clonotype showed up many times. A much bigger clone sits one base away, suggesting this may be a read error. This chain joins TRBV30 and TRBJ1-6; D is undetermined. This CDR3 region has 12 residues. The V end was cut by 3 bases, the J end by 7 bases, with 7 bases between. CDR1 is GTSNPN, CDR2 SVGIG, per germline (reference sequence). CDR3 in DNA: TGTGCCTGGAGGATAGGGAATTCACCCCTCCACTTT. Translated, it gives CAWRIGNSPLHF.